Listed here are 13 T cell receptor beta chains from one sample, sequenced in a study of early T cells in non-severe SARS-CoV-2 infection. One entry per CDR3 protein results from TCRdb running MiXCR on the 5' RACE reads. The sample includes some 30,000 distinct CDR3 sequences, around 6% of them seen just once. Sequenced input: whole blood. These receptors all stem from an adult who was a healthcare worker with PCR-confirmed SARS-CoV-2 infection or an uninfected control (not recorded which).

This clonotype was recorded many times. This chain connects TRBV4-2 to TRBJ2-7, with 8 bases aligning to TRBD1. Germline V lookup: CDR1 LGHNA, CDR2 YNFKEQ. V was clipped by 0 bases and J by 7 bases; unmatched bases: 8. The CDR3 covers 15 residues. CDR3 region: CASSQDEQGAREQYF. The CDR3 DNA sequence: TGTGCCAGCAGCCAAGATGAGCAGGGGGCAAGGGAGCAGTACTTC.

This clonotype was recorded at least ten times. The CDR3 nucleotides read TGCGCCAGCAGCTTGGTCCTTGCAAATGAGCAGTTCTTC. It encodes CASSLVLANEQFF. The V gene is TRBV5-1, the J gene TRBJ2-1; D not certain. There are 13 residues in the CDR3. Deletions cut 0 bases from V and 7 bases from J, with 8 bases between. Germline CDR1 reads SGHRS; CDR2 reads YFSETQ.

The rearrangement links TRBV11-2 to TRBJ2-2; D is uncertain. CDR3 size: 15 residues. The V end lost 6 bases, the J end lost 3 bases, and 14 bases lay between the germline ends. The germline CDR1 and CDR2 sequences are SGHAT and FQNNGV. The CDR3 loop is CASSYSHTHTGELFF. DNA for the CDR3: TGTGCCAGCAGTTACTCGCATACCCACACCGGGGAGCTGTTTTTT.

This clonotype was observed a few times. The V and J genes are TRBV28 and TRBJ1-5; no firm D call. The ends were cut back, 5 bases at V and 7 bases at J, with 27 bases in the middle. CDR1 is MDHEN and CDR2 is SYDVKM in the germline V gene. The CDR3 length is 18 residues. The CDR3 DNA reads TGTGCCAGCAGTCCAAGCAGTTCCGGCCAAAGAAGTTGGCAGCCCCAGCATTTT. As protein: CASSPSSSGQRSWQPQHF.

This clonotype showed up many times. The V gene is TRBV4-1, the J gene TRBJ1-6, with a tentative D call TRBD1 (6 bases). CDR1 and CDR2 (germline): MGHRA, YSYEKL. The CDR3 is 14 residues long. Trimming removed 8 bases from V and 4 bases from J, with 12 bases in between. CDR3 protein: CASEEQGYNSPLHF. The CDR3 DNA is TGCGCCAGCGAAGAACAGGGTTATAATTCACCCCTCCACTTT.

This clonotype was seen ten or more times. In DNA, the CDR3 is TGTGCCAGCTCACGGCACAGGGACTCACCCCTCCACTTT. Translated, it gives CASSRHRDSPLHF. This chain uses TRBV18 with TRBJ1-6; perhaps TRBD1 as D (6 bases). Germline values: CDR1 KGHSH, CDR2 LQKENI. The CDR3 is 13 amino acids. The V and J ends lost 4 bases and 10 bases respectively, with 11 bases between them.

Many counts were recorded for this clonotype. J is TRBJ2-3 and V is TRBV24-1; TRBD1 agrees at 10 bases. The germline CDR1 and CDR2 sequences are KGHDR and SFDVKD. This CDR3 contains 17 residues. V lost 3 bases to trimming and J lost 3 bases; unmatched junction nucleotides: 8. DNA for the CDR3: TGTGCCACCAGTGATAACCGGGACAGGGGAGTAACAGATACGCAGTATTTT. It codes for CATSDNRDRGVTDTQYF.

This clonotype was counted many times. The V gene is TRBV12-3 or TRBV12-4, the J gene TRBJ1-4, with TRBD1 as a possible D gene (6 bases). The CDR3 spans 14 residues. The V end was cut by 10 bases, the J end by 0 bases, with 12 bases between. CDR3 protein: CAIRGEATNEKLFF. CDR3 DNA sequence: TGTGCCATCAGGGGAGAAGCAACTAATGAAAAACTGTTTTTT.

This clonotype was recorded many times. V gene TRBV6-2 or TRBV6-3 combines with J gene TRBJ2-1; TRBD2 aligns across 10 bases. Germline lookup yields CDR1 MNHEY and CDR2 SVGEGT. After removal of 2 bases from V and 5 bases from J, the junction contained 3 bases not matched to a gene. CDR3 length equals 15 residues. The CDR3 DNA is TGTGCCAGCAGTTACCAGCGGGGGGGAAACAATGAGCAGTTCTTC. Translation: CASSYQRGGNNEQFF.

This clonotype was counted a few times. The rearrangement uses TRBV5-1 and TRBJ2-3; possibly TRBD2 for D (6 bases). V was shortened by 0 bases and J by 1 base, with 12 bases between the two germline ends. CDR3 length: 16 amino acids. In germline, CDR1 is SGHRS, CDR2 YFSETQ. For the CDR3, the DNA is TGCGCCAGCAGCTTGGGTAGGGGAGGCGGCACAGATACGCAGTATTTT. This gives the protein CASSLGRGGGTDTQYF. Together with reference TRBV5-1 and TRBJ2-3, the CDR3 gives the full variable domain: KAGVTQTPRYLIKTRGQQVTLSCSPISGHRSVSWYQQTPGQGLQFLFEYFSETQRNKGNFPGRFSGRQFSNSRSEMNVSTLELGDSALYLCASSLGRGGGTDTQYFGPGTRLTVL.

This clonotype was observed many times. This chain connects TRBV6-1 to TRBJ2-6, with TRBD1 matching 12 bases. The germline CDR1 and CDR2 sequences are MNHNS and SASEGT. This CDR3 spans 16 amino acids. J was trimmed by 4 bases and V by 9 bases; bases with no gene match: 7. This CDR3 is CASRGQGAIGANVLTF. The CDR3, as DNA: TGTGCCAGTAGGGGACAGGGGGCGATCGGGGCCAACGTCCTGACTTTC.

This clonotype was seen more than once but under ten times. This chain joins TRBV12-3 or TRBV12-4 and TRBJ1-2, with 8 bases matching TRBD1. With V trimmed by 1 base and J by 4 bases, 5 bases remained unmatched. CDR3 length: 15 residues. The CDR3, as DNA: TGTGCCAGCAGTTTAGGGACAGGGATCATCTATGGCTACACCTTC. It translates to CASSLGTGIIYGYTF.

The V and J genes are TRBV6-5 and TRBJ1-1, with TRBD1 matching 10 bases. V shed 6 bases, J shed 9 bases, and the junction held 4 bases outside the gene matches. CDR3 length: 12 amino acids. Germline values: CDR1 MNHEY, CDR2 SVGAGI. The CDR3 loop reads CASRRQGAQAFF. CDR3 coding DNA: TGTGCCAGCAGAAGACAGGGGGCGCAAGCTTTCTTT.